This T cell receptor beta chain appears in the sequencing data of a study of T cells in Graves' hyperthyroidism and ophthalmopathy. With respect to this clonotype: This may be a read error, as it is one base from a much larger clone.

The CDR3 length is 15 residues. Germline V lookup: CDR1 SNHLY, CDR2 FYNNEI. Researchers amplified the TCR beta CDR3 regions from RNA transcripts. HTBI primers were used for first-round RT-PCR of the TCR CDR3. Each CDR3 protein is one row after TCRdb ran MiXCR on the multiplex PCR reads. This table has roughly 360,000 distinct CDR3 sequences, 13% appearing once. Hyperthyroidism patients were newly diagnosed, had disease duration under 2 months, and were aged 18 to 65 years. The chain carries TRBV2 and TRBJ1-6; no definite D call. The source of this sequence is a young man with Graves' hyperthyroidism that later progressed to Graves' ophthalmopathy. The sample taken for sequencing was blood. The CDR3 protein is CAGRPRSSYNSPLHF. The CDR3 nucleotides are TGTGCCGGCAGGCCCAGGAGCTCCTATAATTCACCCCTCCACTTT.